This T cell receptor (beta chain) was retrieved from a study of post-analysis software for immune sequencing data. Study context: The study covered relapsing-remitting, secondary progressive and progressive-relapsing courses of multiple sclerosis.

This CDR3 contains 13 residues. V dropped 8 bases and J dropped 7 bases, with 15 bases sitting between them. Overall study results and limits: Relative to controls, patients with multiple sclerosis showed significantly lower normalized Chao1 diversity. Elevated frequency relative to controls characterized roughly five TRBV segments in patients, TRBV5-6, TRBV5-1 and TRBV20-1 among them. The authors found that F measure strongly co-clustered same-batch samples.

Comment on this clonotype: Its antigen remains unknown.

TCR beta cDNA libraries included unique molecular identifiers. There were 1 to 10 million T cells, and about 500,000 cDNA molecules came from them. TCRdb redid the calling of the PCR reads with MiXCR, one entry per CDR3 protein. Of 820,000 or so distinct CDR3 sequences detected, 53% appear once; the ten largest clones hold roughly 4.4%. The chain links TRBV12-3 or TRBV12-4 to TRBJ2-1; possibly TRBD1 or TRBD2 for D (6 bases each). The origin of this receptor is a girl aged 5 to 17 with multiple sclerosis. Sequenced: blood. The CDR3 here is CASPPPGANEQFF. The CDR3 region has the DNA TGTGCCAGCCCACCCCCGGGGGCGAATGAGCAGTTCTTC.